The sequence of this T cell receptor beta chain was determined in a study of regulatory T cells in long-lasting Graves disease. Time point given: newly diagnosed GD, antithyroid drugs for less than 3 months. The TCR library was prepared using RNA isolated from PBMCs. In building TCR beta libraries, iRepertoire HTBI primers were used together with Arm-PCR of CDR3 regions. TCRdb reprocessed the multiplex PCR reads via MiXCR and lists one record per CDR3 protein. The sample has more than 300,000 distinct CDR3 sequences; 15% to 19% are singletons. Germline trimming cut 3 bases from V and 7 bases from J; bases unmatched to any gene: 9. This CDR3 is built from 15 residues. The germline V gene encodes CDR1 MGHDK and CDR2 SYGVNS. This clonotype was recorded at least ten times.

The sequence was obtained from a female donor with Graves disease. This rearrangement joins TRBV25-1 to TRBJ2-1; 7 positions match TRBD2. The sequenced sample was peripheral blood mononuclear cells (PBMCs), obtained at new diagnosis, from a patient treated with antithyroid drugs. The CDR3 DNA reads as TGTGCCAGCAGTGAGTTCCGGGGGGTAGATAATGAGCAGTTCTTC. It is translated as CASSEFRGVDNEQFF. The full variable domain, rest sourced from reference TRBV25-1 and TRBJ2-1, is EADIYQTPRYLVIGTGKKITLECSQTMGHDKMYWYQQDPGMELHLIHYSYGVNSTEKGDLSSESTVSRIRTEHFPLTLESARPSHTSQYLCASSEFRGVDNEQFFGPGTRLTVL.